This T cell receptor beta chain was recorded in a study of blood T cells in healthy people across ages. A sample-barcoded 5' primer and a J-beta primer mix were used in a second PCR of roughly 7 to 12 cycles. One entry per CDR3 protein results from TCRdb running MiXCR on the 5' RACE reads. The table records around 1,000,000 distinct CDR3 sequences, under 40% of them present only once. Germline CDR1 MGHRA, CDR2 YSYEKL. CDR3 length equals 17 residues. Trimming left V 4 bases short and J 2 bases short, with 18 bases between. This clonotype was observed once. The sample was blood. The TCR originated in a man in his late teens or twenties in good health. The V and J genes are TRBV4-1 and TRBJ2-1, with D unclear. The CDR3 DNA follows: TGCGCCAGCAGCCCAAGATTGTCAGGTTACACCTACAATGAGCAGTTCTTC. Protein product: CASSPRLSGYTYNEQFF.